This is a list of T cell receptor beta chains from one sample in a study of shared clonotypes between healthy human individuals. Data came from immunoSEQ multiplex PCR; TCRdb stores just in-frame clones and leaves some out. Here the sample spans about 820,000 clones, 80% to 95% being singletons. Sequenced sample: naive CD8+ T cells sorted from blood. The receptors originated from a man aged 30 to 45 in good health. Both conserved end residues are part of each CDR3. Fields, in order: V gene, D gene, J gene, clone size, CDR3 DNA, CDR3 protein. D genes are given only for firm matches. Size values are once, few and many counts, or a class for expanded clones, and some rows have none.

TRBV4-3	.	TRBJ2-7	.	TGCGCCAGCAGCCAAGAGACAATGGGGGACTACGAGCAGTACTTC	CASSQETMGDYEQYF
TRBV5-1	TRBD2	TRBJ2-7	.	TGCGCCAGCAGCTTGGGGGGACTAGATGCCTACGAGCAGTACTTC	CASSLGGLDAYEQYF
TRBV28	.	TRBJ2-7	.	TGTGCCAACCCTCACAGAAGGACTTACTTCTACGAGCAGTACTTC	CANPHRRTYFYEQYF
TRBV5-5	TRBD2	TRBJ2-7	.	TGTGCCAGCAGCTTTGGGACTAGCGACTCCTACGAGCAGTACTTC	CASSFGTSDSYEQYF
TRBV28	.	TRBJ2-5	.	TGTGCCAGCAGTTCGGACTTCCAAGAGACCCAGTACTTC	CASSSDFQETQYF
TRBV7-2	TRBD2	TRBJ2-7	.	TGTGCCAGCAGCCTTAGCGGGGTGGCCTACGAGCAGTACTTC	CASSLSGVAYEQYF
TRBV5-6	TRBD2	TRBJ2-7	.	TGTGCCAGCAGCCCGATGGGGCTAGCGGGAGACGAGCAGTACTTC	CASSPMGLAGDEQYF
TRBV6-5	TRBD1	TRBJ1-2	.	TGTGCCAGCAGACCTGACAGGGAATATACCTATGGCTACACCTTC	CASRPDREYTYGYTF
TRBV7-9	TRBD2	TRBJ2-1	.	TGTGCCAGCAGCCACCCTGGGGGGGGTAGTGAGCAGTTCTTC	CASSHPGGGSEQFF
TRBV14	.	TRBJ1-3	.	TGTGCCAGCAGCCAAGTTACGAAATTCTCTGGAAACACCATATATTTT	CASSQVTKFSGNTIYF
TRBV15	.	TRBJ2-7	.	TGTGCCACCAGCAGAGCGGGAGAAGTCTACGAGCAGTACTTC	CATSRAGEVYEQYF
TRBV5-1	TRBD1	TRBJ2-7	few	TGCGCCAGCAGCCCCGGGACAGGGGCCTACGAGCAGTACTTC	CASSPGTGAYEQYF
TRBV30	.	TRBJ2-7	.	TGTGCCTGGAGCCGGGGGCAGGGCTTCTACGAGCAGTACTTC	CAWSRGQGFYEQYF
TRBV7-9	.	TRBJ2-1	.	TGTGCCAGCAGCCCGAGTCCGGGGGCGGCTAGCTCCTACAATGAGCAGTTCTTC	CASSPSPGAASSYNEQFF
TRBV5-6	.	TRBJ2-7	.	TGTGCCAGCAGCTTGTGGGTCCCTAATAACTACGAGCAGTACTTC	CASSLWVPNNYEQYF
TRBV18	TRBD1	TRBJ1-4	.	TGTGCCAGCTCACTGAGCCGGGACAGGGATGAAAAACTGTTTTTT	CASSLSRDRDEKLFF
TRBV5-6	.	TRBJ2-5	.	TGTGCCAGCAGCTTGGCCGCATCGTCGGGAGAGACCCAGTACTTC	CASSLAASSGETQYF
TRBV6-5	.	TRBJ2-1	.	TGTGCCAGCAGTTACGCCTCAGGGGTCTACAATGAGCAGTTCTTC	CASSYASGVYNEQFF
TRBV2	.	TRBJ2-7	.	TGTGCCAGCAGTTTAGACAGGCTAAGCTCCTACGAGCAGTACTTC	CASSLDRLSSYEQYF
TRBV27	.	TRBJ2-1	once	TGTGCCAGCAGTGTCTACAATGAGCAGTTCTTC	CASSVYNEQFF
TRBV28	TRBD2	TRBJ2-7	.	TGTGCCAGCAGTTGGACTAGCGGTCTCTACGAGCAGTACTTC	CASSWTSGLYEQYF
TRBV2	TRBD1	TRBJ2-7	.	TGTGCCAGCAGTGAAGCGAGGGACAGGGGGCCCTACGAGCAGTACTTC	CASSEARDRGPYEQYF
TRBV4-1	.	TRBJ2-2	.	TGCGCCAGCAGCCAAAAATTACCGGAGGGTTACACCGGGGAGCTGTTTTTT	CASSQKLPEGYTGELFF
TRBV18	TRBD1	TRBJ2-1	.	TGTGCCAGCTCATCTGACAGGGGACCCTACAATGAGCAGTTCTTC	CASSSDRGPYNEQFF
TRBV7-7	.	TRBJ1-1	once	TGTGCTAGCAGCTTATTCCCCCCAGGGATGAACACTGAAGCTTTCTTT	CASSLFPPGMNTEAFF
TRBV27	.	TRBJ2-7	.	TGTGCCAGCAGTTTATCGACAGGCGCCTACGAGCAGTACTTC	CASSLSTGAYEQYF
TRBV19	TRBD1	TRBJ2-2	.	TGTGCCAGTAGTGACAGGGTCGGTTCCATTGGGGAGCTGTTTTTT	CASSDRVGSIGELFF
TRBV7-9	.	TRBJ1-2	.	TGTGCCAGCGGTACTCGCTCCCAGGGGAATTGGTATGGCTACACCTTC	CASGTRSQGNWYGYTF
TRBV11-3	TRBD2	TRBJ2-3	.	TGTGCCAGCAGCGAAGTGACTAGCGGGACATCTGATACGCAGTATTTT	CASSEVTSGTSDTQYF
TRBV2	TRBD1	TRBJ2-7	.	TGTGCCAGCAGTGGACGGGACAGCCCCTACGAGCAGTACTTC	CASSGRDSPYEQYF
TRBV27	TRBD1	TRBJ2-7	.	TGTGCCAGCAGTTCGTTCTACGGGACAGAAAACTACGAGCAGTACTTC	CASSSFYGTENYEQYF
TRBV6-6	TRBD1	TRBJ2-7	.	TGTGCCAGCAGTTATCGACAGGGGTCCGAGCAGTACTTC	CASSYRQGSEQYF
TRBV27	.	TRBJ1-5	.	TGTGCCAGCCATGCCGTATATAGCAATCAGCCCCAGCATTTT	CASHAVYSNQPQHF
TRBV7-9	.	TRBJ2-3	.	TGTGCCAGCAGCCCCCCGGCACAGACAGATACGCAGTATTTT	CASSPPAQTDTQYF
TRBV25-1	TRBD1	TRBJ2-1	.	TGTGCCAGCAGCTGGACAGGGTCCATAGAGGGCGATGAGCAGTTCTTC	CASSWTGSIEGDEQFF
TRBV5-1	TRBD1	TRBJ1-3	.	TGCGCCAGCAGCCGGGGACAGGAGAGCTCTGGAAACACCATATATTTT	CASSRGQESSGNTIYF
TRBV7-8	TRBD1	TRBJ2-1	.	TGTGCCAGCAGCTTAGGACAGGGGGCAAATGAGCAGTTCTTC	CASSLGQGANEQFF
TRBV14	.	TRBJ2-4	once	TGTGCCAGCAGCCAAGATGTTGGCAAAAACATTCAGTACTTC	CASSQDVGKNIQYF
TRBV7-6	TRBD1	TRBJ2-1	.	TGTGCCAGCAGCCCTAGAGATCTCCTGCAGGGGGCGACGTCCAATGAGCAGTTCTTC	CASSPRDLLQGATSNEQFF
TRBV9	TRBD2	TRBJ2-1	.	TGTGCCAGCAGCGCGACTAGCGGGGTTAGAATCAATGAGCAGTTCTTC	CASSATSGVRINEQFF
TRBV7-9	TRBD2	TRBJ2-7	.	TGTGCCAGCAGCCCCCGTTCTAGCGGCCTTACCTACGAGCAGTACTTC	CASSPRSSGLTYEQYF
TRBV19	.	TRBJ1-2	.	TGTGCCAGTAGCCTCTTGGGGGTTTATGGCTACACCTTC	CASSLLGVYGYTF
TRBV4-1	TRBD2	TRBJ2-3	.	TGCGCCAGCAGCCAAAGGGCTAGCGGGTTCACAGATACGCAGTATTTT	CASSQRASGFTDTQYF
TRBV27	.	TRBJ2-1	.	TGTGCCAGCAGTGCCCGACCCTCAGGGAATGCCTACAATGAGCAGTTCTTC	CASSARPSGNAYNEQFF
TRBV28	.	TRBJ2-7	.	TGTGCCAGCAGTTGGCAGGGTTACTACGAGCAGTACTTC	CASSWQGYYEQYF
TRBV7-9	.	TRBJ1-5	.	TGTGCCAGCAGCTTAGCAACCGGAGCGGAGGAGCCCCAGCATTTT	CASSLATGAEEPQHF
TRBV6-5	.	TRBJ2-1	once	TGTGCCAGCGCCCATATAAACTACAATGAGCAGTTCTTC	CASAHINYNEQFF
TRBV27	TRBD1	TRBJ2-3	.	TGTGCCAGCAGTTTATGGGGACAGGACACAGATACGCAGTATTTT	CASSLWGQDTDTQYF
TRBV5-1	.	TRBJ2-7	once	TGCGCCAGCAGCTTGGCGACGCCCTACGAGCAGTACTTC	CASSLATPYEQYF
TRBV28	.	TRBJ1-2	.	TGTGCCAGCAGTTTACCCCGGGACAAGAGGCGTCATACGGGCTACACCTTC	CASSLPRDKRRHTGYTF
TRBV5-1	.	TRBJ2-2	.	TGCGCCAGCAGCTTGGACCCACTAGTTTCGGGCACCGGGGAGCTGTTTTTT	CASSLDPLVSGTGELFF
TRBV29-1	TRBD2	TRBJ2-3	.	TGCAGCGTTGAAGATCGGGGCGGGAGTAGCGATACGCAGTATTTT	CSVEDRGGSSDTQYF
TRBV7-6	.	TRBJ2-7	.	TGTGCCAGCAGCTTAGGGATCAGCGGCTCCTACGAGCAGTACTTC	CASSLGISGSYEQYF
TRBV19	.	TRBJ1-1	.	TGTGCCAGTAGTATAGTCTCCGGGAGGAACACTGAAGCTTTCTTT	CASSIVSGRNTEAFF
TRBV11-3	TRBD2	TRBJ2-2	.	TGTGCCAGCAGCCATTCAGCGGGAGGGGTAGTCACCGGGGAGCTGTTTTTT	CASSHSAGGVVTGELFF